This T cell receptor (beta chain) was retrieved from a study of PD-1 blockade in classical Hodgkin lymphoma (dated by TCRdb to about 2020). For context, the study as a whole: Nivolumab dosing was 3 mg/kg intravenously every 2 weeks, continuing until either disease progression or unacceptable toxicity. The study used CyTOF and TCR beta sequencing to define a peripheral blood immune signature of response to PD-1 blockade in classical Hodgkin lymphoma. Study-wide findings and limitations: Trial patients achieving complete response had baseline diversity similar to newly diagnosed patients, whereas partial responders and progressors had significantly lower diversity. Only a single clinical trial cohort was studied, and what caused the repertoire differences, possibly disease activity or prior therapy, remained undefined. A significant rise by C4D1 was seen in CD4+ but not CD8+ TCR diversity (p=0.0027 vs p=0.16), with the rise being most apparent in complete responders (p=0.02). Patients starting nivolumab less than 1 year after ASCT had lower diversity and were excluded from later analyses to avoid confounding by immune reconstitution. Baseline TCR diversity was reported as lower in newly diagnosed patients than in healthy donors, and lower still in relapsed/refractory patients.

The Qiagen DNeasy kit was used to extract genomic DNA both from unsorted PBMCs and from the negatively selected CD4+ and CD8+ fractions. TCR beta CDR3 regions were subjected to amplification by immunoSEQ multiplex PCR with primers that anneal to V and J segments. A synthetic immune receptor repertoire was used to minimize amplification bias, and any residual bias was removed computationally once sequencing was done. In the paper's pipeline: Custom Python scripts were used to quantify repertoire diversity as the Shannon entropy index. Unsorted, CD4+ and CD8+ repertoires were examined separately, except in combined analyses, for which CD4+ and CD8+ sequences were merged in silico. A clone counted as expanded when the clone's frequency after treatment rose at least 2-fold relative to C1D1, and clones undetected at baseline were given a pseudocount of 0.5. Clones with 0 or 1 copy at C1D1 were defined as singleton clones, while clones with 2 or more copies were defined as non-singleton clones. Clones expanded in unsorted samples were annotated as CD4+, CD8+ or unknown by matching protein sequences in sorted samples from the same patient. Diversity changes from C1D1 to C4D1 were tested in paired samples using Wilcoxon tests. The table comes from immuneACCESS by way of TCRdb, which keeps in-frame sequences with V and J called. Part of the clones is missing from these tables; in studies checked, under half for an unresolved V gene and the rest for unknown reasons. V and J calls and clone size follow that table, whereas D and trimming were derived from the DNA. Across this sample there are about 31,000 clones, with just over 70% seen only once. Of the sample, roughly 4% is held by the ten largest clones.

V drops 5 bases and J drops 3 bases, leaving 14 bases in between. The CDR3 spans 14 residues, from the cysteine through the phenylalanine. Only the CDR3 DNA stays, 42 bases, in frame from base 1. The germline V gene (reference sequence) yields MNHEY for CDR1 and SMNVEV for CDR2. This clone is identified as medium-sized (0.01 to 0.1%). Its antigen is not yet known. No base-level quality is on record; no much larger clone is a single base apart. What the time point label conveys for this sample: cycle 2 day 1 (C2D1) of nivolumab. Every trial patient had relapsed following autologous stem cell transplantation, and prior brentuximab vedotin exposure was what differed among cohorts A, B and C. The trial cohort was composed of roughly 60 patients with relapsed/refractory classical Hodgkin lymphoma, for whom complete response, partial response or progressive disease was recorded as best overall response. In the multi-cohort phase II CheckMate 205 trial, trial patients received single-agent nivolumab. An independent review committee assessed best overall response by applying the 2007 International Working Group response criteria. Trial PBMCs were collected just before the start of nivolumab (C1D1) and during therapy at cycle 2 day 1 and cycle 4 day 1. Peripheral blood was collected in 8 mL Vacutainer Cell Preparation Tubes, from which PBMCs were isolated by centrifugation and then cryopreserved.

The chain is assembled from TRBV27 and TRBJ2-7; the D segment could be TRBD1, given 6 matching bases. The specimen was peripheral blood mononuclear cells (PBMCs), collected before the second cycle of nivolumab. The sequence was collected from a human donor with classical Hodgkin lymphoma. The CDR3 is CASSLQGKGYEQYF. The nucleotide sequence reads as follows: TGTGCCAGCAGTCTTCAGGGGAAAGGCTACGAGCAGTACTTC.